This T cell receptor beta chain emerged from a study of cytomegalovirus exposure and HLA in healthy donors. Whole-study findings and limits: Earlier findings revealed that most TCR beta V segments proved productive either about 87% or about 30% of the time.

In regard to this clone: Its target is not known.

In the PCR, 60 Vbeta and 13 Jbeta primers were used. Profiling relied on immunoSEQ multiplex PCR, and the TCRdb table lists in-frame clones only, not all of them. The sample shows approximately 140,000 clones, around 80% of them seen only once. Germline CDR1 SGHNT, CDR2 YENEEA. V was clipped by 5 bases and J by 3 bases, with 8 bases between them. This CDR3 comprises 13 residues. The receptor's source is a woman in her forties in good health and CMV-seronegative. What was sequenced was PBMCs. This sequence joins TRBV11-3 and TRBJ2-1; D call uncertain. CDR3 sequence reads: CASSPHNYNEQFF. The CDR3 region has the DNA TGTGCCAGCAGCCCACATAACTACAATGAGCAGTTCTTC.